This passage covers 2 T cell receptor beta chains from one sample sequenced in a study of cytomegalovirus exposure and HLA in healthy donors (dated by TCRdb to the late 2010s). Library preparation used the immunoSEQ multiplex PCR assay. TCRdb provides this immuneACCESS table in a form limited to in-frame rearrangements. Some clones are lacking; in checked studies, under half of them reflect an unresolved V gene, and why the rest are absent is not known. Recorded for this sample are about 140,000 clones; roughly 79% of them occurred a single time. The biggest ten clones account for about 27% of the sample. The sample consisted of PBMCs. These receptor sequences come from a man younger than 45 in good health and CMV-seropositive.

CDR3 amino acids: CASSRSPGGSNEQFF. The CDR3 bases are TGTGCCAGCAGCCGAAGTCCCGGAGGGAGCAATGAGCAGTTCTTC. The chain uses TRBV7-2 and TRBJ2-1; TRBD2 is a possible D gene (6 bases). CDR3 length: 15 amino acids. V gave up 5 bases and J gave up 6 bases, with 17 bases separating them. From germline, CDR1 is SGHTA and CDR2 FQGNSA.

The CDR3 loop reads CAWSVGSGANVLTF. CDR3 in DNA: TGTGCCTGGAGTGTCGGGTCCGGGGCCAACGTCCTGACTTTC. V and J are TRBV30 and TRBJ2-6; D not certain. The V end lost 0 bases, the J end lost 4 bases, and 7 bases lay between the germline ends. This CDR3 has 14 amino acids. Germline V gives CDR1 GTSNPN, CDR2 SVGIG (reference sequence). Looking up the rest from reference TRBV30 and TRBJ2-6 gives the full variable domain: SQTIHQWPATLVQPVGSPLSLECTVEGTSNPNLYWYRQAAGRGLQLLFYSVGIGQISSEVPQNLSASRPQDRQFILSSKKLLLSDSGFYLCAWSVGSGANVLTFGAGSRLTVL.